This TCR beta chain was documented in a study of cytomegalovirus exposure and HLA in healthy donors. General study points: The study reported that TCR beta sequences accurately predicted HLA-A and HLA-B alleles in most subjects. The study flagged some 180 TCR beta chains as cytomegalovirus-associated. Sequencing likely produced, as an artifact, a cluster of highly shared sequence variants.

In the case of this clone: The antigen remains undetermined.

Primers for the PCR totalled 60 Vbeta and 13 Jbeta. The repertoire was sequenced with immunoSEQ multiplex PCR; TCRdb's copy has only in-frame clones and lacks some. Among roughly 180,000 clones listed, roughly 78% were seen once. V was trimmed by 6 bases and J by 1 base, leaving 15 bases between them. This CDR3 has 15 amino acids. The germline gives CDR1 KGHSH, CDR2 LQKENI. Sequencing was performed on PBMCs. The chain links TRBV18 to TRBJ1-1; no clear D gene. The sequence was collected from a woman aged 45-60 years in good health and CMV-seropositive. The CDR3 DNA reads as TGTGCCAGCTCCGCTATACTTATTGAGAACACTGAAGCTTTCTTT. Its translation: CASSAILIENTEAFF.